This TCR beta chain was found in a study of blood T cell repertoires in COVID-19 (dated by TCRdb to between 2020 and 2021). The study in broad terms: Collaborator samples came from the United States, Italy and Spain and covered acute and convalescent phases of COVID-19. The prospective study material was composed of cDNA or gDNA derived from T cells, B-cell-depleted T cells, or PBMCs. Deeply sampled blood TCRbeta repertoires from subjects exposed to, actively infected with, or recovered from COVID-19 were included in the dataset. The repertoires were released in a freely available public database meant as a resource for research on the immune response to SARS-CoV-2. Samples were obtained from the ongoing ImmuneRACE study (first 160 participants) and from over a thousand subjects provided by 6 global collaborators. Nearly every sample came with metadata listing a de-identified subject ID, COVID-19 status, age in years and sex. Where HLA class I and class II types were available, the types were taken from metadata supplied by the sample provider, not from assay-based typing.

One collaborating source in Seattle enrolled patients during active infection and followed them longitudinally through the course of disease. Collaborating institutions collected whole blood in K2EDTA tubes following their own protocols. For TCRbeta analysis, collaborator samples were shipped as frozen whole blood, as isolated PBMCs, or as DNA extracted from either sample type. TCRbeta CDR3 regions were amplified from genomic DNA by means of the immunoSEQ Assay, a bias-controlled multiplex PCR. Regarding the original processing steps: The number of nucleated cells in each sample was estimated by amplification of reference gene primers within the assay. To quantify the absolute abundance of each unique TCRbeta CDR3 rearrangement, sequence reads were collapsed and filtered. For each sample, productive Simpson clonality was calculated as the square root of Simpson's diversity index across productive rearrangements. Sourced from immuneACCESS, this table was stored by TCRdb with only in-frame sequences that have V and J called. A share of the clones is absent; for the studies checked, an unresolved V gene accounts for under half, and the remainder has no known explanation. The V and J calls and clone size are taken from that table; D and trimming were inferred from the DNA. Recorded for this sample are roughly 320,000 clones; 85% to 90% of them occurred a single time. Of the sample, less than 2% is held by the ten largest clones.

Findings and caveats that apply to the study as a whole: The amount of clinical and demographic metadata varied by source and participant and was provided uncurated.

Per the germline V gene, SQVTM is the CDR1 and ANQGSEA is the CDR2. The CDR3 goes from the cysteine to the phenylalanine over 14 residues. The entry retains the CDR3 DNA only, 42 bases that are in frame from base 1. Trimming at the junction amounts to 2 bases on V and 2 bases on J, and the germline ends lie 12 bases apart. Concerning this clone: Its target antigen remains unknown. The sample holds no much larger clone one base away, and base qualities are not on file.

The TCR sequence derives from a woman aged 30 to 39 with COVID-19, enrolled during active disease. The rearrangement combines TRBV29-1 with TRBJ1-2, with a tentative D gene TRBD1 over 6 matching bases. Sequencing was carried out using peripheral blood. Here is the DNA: TGCAGCGTTGAAAAGGGGGACCCCAACTATGGCTACACCTTC. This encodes CSVEKGDPNYGYTF.